The 16 T cell receptor beta chains listed next were all sequenced from one sample in a study of cytomegalovirus exposure and HLA in healthy donors. TCRdb keeps only in-frame clones here, not all; method: immunoSEQ multiplex PCR. This sample yields fewer than 400,000 clones, of which 88% are seen a single time; approximately 0.96% belongs to the top ten. The specimen sequenced was PBMCs. The origin of the receptors is a man aged 25-45 years in good health and CMV-seronegative.

V and J are TRBV4-3 and TRBJ2-7; D unclear. Germline values: CDR1 LGHNA, CDR2 YSLEER. The CDR3 sequence is 14 residues long. The V end was cut by 0 bases, the J end by 3 bases, with 9 bases between. The CDR3 protein is CASSQESRNYEQYF. The CDR3 coding sequence is TGCGCCAGCAGCCAAGAGTCGAGAAACTACGAGCAGTACTTC.

The DNA of the CDR3 is TGTGCCAGCTCACCACCGACTAGCGGGGGGGTCGAGCAGTACTTC. This codes for CASSPPTSGGVEQYF. The chain has TRBV18 and TRBJ2-7, with TRBD2 identical over 14 bases. Per germline, CDR1 KGHSH and CDR2 LQKENI. CDR3 length: 15 amino acids. The ends lost 0 bases at V and 6 bases at J; junction bases unmatched: 1.

V and J are TRBV7-9 and TRBJ2-3; 8 nucleotides line up with TRBD2. CDR1 and CDR2 from the germline V gene are SEHNR and FQNEAQ (reference sequence). V was pared by 1 base and J by 5 bases, with 5 bases of the junction left unmatched. The CDR3 is 15 amino acids. CDR3 nucleotides: TGTGCCAGCAGCTTAGGCGGGGGGCGGGGAGATACGCAGTATTTT. Amino acids: CASSLGGGRGDTQYF.

The CDR3: CASSLLPGTVYEQYF. CDR3 bases: TGTGCCAGCAGCTTGCTACCCGGGACTGTCTACGAGCAGTACTTC. The V and J genes are TRBV5-6 and TRBJ2-7, with a weak D call TRBD2 (6 bases). With 1 base removed from V and 3 bases from J, the gap between germline ends came to 14 bases. The CDR3 runs to 15 residues. Germline-derived CDR1 and CDR2 are SGHDT and YYEEEE.

The CDR3 coding sequence is TGTGCCAGCAGTTACTCGAACTCGGGGGTGGGGGAGCAGTACTTC. This codes for CASSYSNSGVGEQYF. V gene TRBV6-6 combines with J gene TRBJ2-7; a possible D gene is TRBD2 (6 bases). This CDR3 is built from 15 residues. The V end was cut by 0 bases, the J end by 7 bases, with 16 bases between. CDR1 is MNHNY and CDR2 is SVGAGI in the germline V gene (reference sequence).

The V call is TRBV10-2, the J call TRBJ2-2, with TRBD1 as a possible D gene (6 bases). The CDR3 is 13 residues long. Germline CDR1 and CDR2: WSHSY and SAAADI. Trimming took 6 bases from V and 4 from J, leaving 9 bases between them. CDR3 sequence: CASRRTATGELFF. The CDR3 region has the DNA TGCGCCAGCAGAAGGACAGCCACCGGGGAGCTGTTTTTT.

The chain employs TRBV30 and TRBJ2-3, with TRBD2 matching 8 bases. Germline CDR1 and CDR2: GTSNPN and SVGIG (reference sequence). The ends lost 4 bases at V and 6 bases at J; junction bases unmatched: 6. The CDR3 is 13 residues long. In nucleotides, the CDR3 is TGTGCCTGGAACCCGGGGGGGCCGGATACGCAGTATTTT. This sequence encodes CAWNPGGPDTQYF.

V gene TRBV27 combines with J gene TRBJ2-4; 12 nucleotides agree with TRBD2. Germline V gene data show CDR1 as MNHEY and CDR2 as SMNVEV (reference sequence). V lost 4 bases, J lost 2 bases, and 9 bases stayed unmatched. The CDR3 loop spans 18 amino acids. The CDR3: CASSSLTSGGVTKNIQYF. DNA of the CDR3: TGTGCCAGCAGTTCCCTGACTAGCGGGGGTGTGACCAAAAACATTCAGTACTTC.

CDR3 sequence reads: CASSYGYRVGTGELFF. The CDR3 coding sequence is TGTGCCAGCAGTTACGGTTACAGGGTGGGGACCGGGGAGCTGTTTTTT. This sequence joins TRBV6-5 and TRBJ2-2; D might be TRBD1 (6 bases). Trimming took 2 bases from V and 5 from J, leaving 15 bases between them. Per germline, CDR1 MNHEY and CDR2 SVGAGI. This CDR3 is built from 16 residues.

This clone turned up a few times. V gene TRBV4-2 combines with J gene TRBJ2-7; maybe TRBD2 (5 bases). CDR3 length equals 15 residues. The germline V gene encodes CDR1 LGHNA and CDR2 YNFKEQ. The germline V and J ends were trimmed by 1 base and 2 bases, with 12 bases remaining between them. CDR3 residues: CASSQVAGEPYEQYF. CDR3 nucleotides: TGTGCCAGCAGCCAAGTGGCGGGCGAACCCTACGAGCAGTACTTC.

The chain recombines TRBV7-6 with TRBJ2-1, with 10 bases aligning to TRBD2. V was pared by 5 bases and J by 4 bases, with 5 bases of the junction left unmatched. This CDR3 contains 15 residues. Germline-derived CDR1 and CDR2 are SGHVS and FNYEAQ. The CDR3 DNA sequence: TGTGCCAGCAGCCCCCTAGCGGGGGAGTACAATGAGCAGTTCTTC. It is translated as CASSPLAGEYNEQFF.

The chain couples TRBV27 to TRBJ2-7; tentatively, D is TRBD1 (6 bases). This CDR3 region has 16 residues. Germline values: CDR1 MNHEY, CDR2 SMNVEV (reference sequence). Trimming left V 4 bases short and J 0 bases short, with 16 bases between. DNA of the CDR3: TGTGCCAGCAGTTCCTGGGGCCGGGACAACTCCTACGAGCAGTACTTC. Translating it yields CASSSWGRDNSYEQYF.

Only a few counts were recorded for this clone. The rearrangement joins TRBV5-4 to TRBJ1-2, with a weak D call TRBD1 (5 bases). Germline V gives CDR1 SGHNT, CDR2 YYREEE (reference sequence). CDR3 length: 13 residues. V lost 5 bases and J 2 bases, leaving 10 bases between the germline ends. The CDR3 DNA is TGTGCCAGCAGGCCGACAGTAAACTATGGCTACACCTTC. Translated: CASRPTVNYGYTF.

This chain connects TRBV2 to TRBJ2-7; 10 bases fit TRBD2. The V gene's germline CDR1 is SNHLY and CDR2 FYNNEI. Unmatched junction bases numbered 1, after V lost 5 bases and J lost 0 bases. The CDR3 sequence is 14 residues long. The CDR3 spells CASSLAGGSYEQYF. The CDR3 nucleotides are TGTGCCAGCAGTTTAGCGGGGGGCTCCTACGAGCAGTACTTC.

The chain uses TRBV9 and TRBJ2-1; tentatively, D is TRBD2 (7 bases). This CDR3 region has 16 residues. Between the trimmed V and J ends, which lost 5 bases and 7 bases, there was a span of 22 bases. Germline V gene sequence: CDR1 SGDLS, CDR2 YYNGEE. CDR3 in amino acids: CASRPAGGGGKNEQFF. The CDR3, as DNA: TGTGCCAGCAGACCCGCAGGCGGGGGCGGGAAAAATGAGCAGTTCTTC. Full variable domain (missing parts from reference TRBV9 and TRBJ2-1): DSGVTQTPKHLITATGQRVTLRCSPRSGDLSVYWYQQSLDQGLQFLIQYYNGEERAKGNILERFSAQQFPDLHSELNLSSLELGDSALYFCASRPAGGGGKNEQFFGPGTRLTVL.

V gene TRBV7-9 combines with J gene TRBJ1-6; 7 positions match TRBD1. V shed 6 bases and J 9 bases; nucleotides not matched to a gene: 5. The germline V gene encodes CDR1 SEHNR and CDR2 FQNEAQ (reference sequence). The CDR3 runs 13 residues. The CDR3 loop is CASSQTGVSPLHF. The CDR3 DNA follows: TGTGCCAGCAGTCAAACAGGGGTTTCACCCCTCCACTTT.